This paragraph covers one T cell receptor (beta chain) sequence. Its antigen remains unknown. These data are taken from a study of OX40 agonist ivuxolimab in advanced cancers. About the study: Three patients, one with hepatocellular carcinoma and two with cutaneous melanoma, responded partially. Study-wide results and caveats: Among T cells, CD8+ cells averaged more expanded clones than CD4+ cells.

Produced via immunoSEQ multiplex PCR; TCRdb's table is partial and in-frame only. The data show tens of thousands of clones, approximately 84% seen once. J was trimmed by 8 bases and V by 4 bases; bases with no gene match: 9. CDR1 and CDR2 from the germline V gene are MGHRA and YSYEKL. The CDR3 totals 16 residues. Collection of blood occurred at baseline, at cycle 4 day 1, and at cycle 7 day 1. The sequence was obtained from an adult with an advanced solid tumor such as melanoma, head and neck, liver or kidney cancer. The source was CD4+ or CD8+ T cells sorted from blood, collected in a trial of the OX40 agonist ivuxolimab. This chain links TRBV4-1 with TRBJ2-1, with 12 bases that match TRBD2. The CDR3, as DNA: TGCGCCAGCAGCCTATCACGGACTAGCGGGAACGATGAGCAGTTCTTC. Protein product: CASSLSRTSGNDEQFF.